Given below is one TCR beta chain in context. What it binds is not known. UMI labels and 5' RACE were used to prepare the TRB cDNA libraries. TCRdb reprocessed the 5' RACE reads and reports one entry per CDR3 protein, with no DNA. This repertoire comprises about 98,000 distinct CDR3 sequences; its ten largest clones make up 0.9% to 1.2%. The sample comes from a study of CXCR3-negative and CXCR3-positive naive CD8 T cells. Findings and caveats of the study: CD5 surface expression was similar among naive subsets, and TCR strength was estimated by inference from TRB CDR3 properties. A higher hydrophobicity marked the TRB CDR3s of CXCR3-positive naive cells versus CXCR3-negative naive cells.

Germline values: CDR1 SGHNT, CDR2 YYREEE (reference sequence). This CDR3 is built from 15 residues. What was sequenced was naive CXCR3+ CD8+ T cells from blood. The subset was: CD45RO-CCR7+CD27+CD95- naive CD8+ T cells expressing CXCR3 (TNR3+). The TCR sequence derives from a human donor in good health. Some clones in this sample may be carry-over from other donors' samples. This chain links TRBV5-4 with TRBJ1-1; no DNA is available, so the TRBD1 call from TCRdb remains unchecked. CDR3 amino acids: CASSLGTEGNTEAFF.